The clone carrying this T cell receptor (beta chain) has just a few counts. Its specificity is not known. The germline V gene has CDR1 SGHNT and CDR2 YYREEE (reference sequence). V shed 4 bases and J shed 2 bases, with 12 bases lying between them. The CDR3 is 14 residues long. This specimen comes from a study of shared clonotypes between healthy human individuals. Libraries were prepared by immunoSEQ multiplex PCR; TCRdb keeps only in-frame clonotypes and omits some of them. The sample consists of over a million clones, about four fifths of them appearing once. General study results and limits: Clonotype sharing across a few donors was observed for about 4.8% of naive CD4 clonotypes.

The TCR originated in a man aged 18 to 35 in good health. Some clones in this sample may be carry-over from other donors' samples. This chain links TRBV5-4 with TRBJ1-1, with a weak D call TRBD1 (5 bases). The source material was memory CD4+ T cells from PBMCs. Subset indicated: CD45RA-negative fraction. The CDR3 spells CASSATTANTEAFF. In DNA form, the CDR3 reads TGTGCCAGCAGCGCCACGACAGCAAACACTGAAGCTTTCTTT. Drawing the rest from reference TRBV5-4 and TRBJ1-1, the complete variable domain is ETGVTQSPTHLIKTRGQQVTLRCSSQSGHNTVSWYQQALGQGPQFIFQYYREEENGRGNFPPRFSGLQFPNYSSELNVNALELDDSALYLCASSATTANTEAFFGQGTRLTVV.